The clone carrying this T cell receptor beta chain came up many times. The authors built TCR beta libraries using iRepertoire HTBI primers and Arm-PCR of CDR3 regions. TCRdb independently ran MiXCR on the multiplex PCR reads; one entry per CDR3 protein. The sample carries 350,000 to 400,000 distinct CDR3 sequences, roughly 15% recorded once. These data belong to a study of regulatory T cells in long-lasting Graves disease. The CDR3 sequence is 11 residues long. Trimming took off 4 bases at V and 10 bases at J, with 8 bases between the two ends. CDR1 and CDR2 from the germline V gene are SGHTA and FQGTGA. The time point: newly diagnosed GD, antithyroid drugs for less than 3 months. From PBMCs, RNA was extracted and then used to make the TCR library.

This material consisted of peripheral blood mononuclear cells (PBMCs), taken at new diagnosis, from a patient treated with antithyroid drugs. The chain combines TRBV7-3 with TRBJ2-1; no firm D call. This clonotype was obtained from a female donor with Graves disease. The CDR3 DNA reads as TGTGCCAGCAGCTCCCTCGCCGAGCAGTTCTTC. Translation gives CASSSLAEQFF.